The T cell receptor beta chain described here comes from a study of blood T cell repertoires in COVID-19. In the study overall: Both acute and convalescent COVID-19 samples were obtained from the United States, Italy and Spain. Nucleic acid was either cDNA or gDNA, and it came from T cells, B-cell-depleted T cells, or PBMCs.

Assay used: immunoSEQ multiplex PCR; TCRdb lists only in-frame clones, some missing. The sample holds approximately 240,000 clones, around 83% seen once. The CDR3 runs to 14 residues. Deletions cut 5 bases from V and 2 bases from J, with 10 bases between. In germline, CDR1 is MNHEY, CDR2 SMNVEV (reference sequence). The chain couples TRBV27 to TRBJ2-1, with no clear D. The sample taken for sequencing was peripheral blood. The clonotype comes from a man aged 50 to 60 who had recovered from COVID-19. The CDR3 DNA reads TGTGCCAGCAGTCCCGGGTCCCCCTACAATGAGCAGTTCTTC. Amino acids: CASSPGSPYNEQFF.